This T cell receptor beta chain emerged from a study of cytomegalovirus exposure and HLA in healthy donors. Trimming pared 2 bases from V and 7 bases from J, leaving 7 bases between. CDR1 and CDR2 from the germline V gene are SGHKS and YYEKEE (reference sequence). CDR3 length: 12 residues. The donors (healthy individuals) were bone marrow donors. Findings and limits, study-wide: Most TCR sequences were uncommon, yet certain public TCRs appeared in many donors.

Note on this clone: The antigen is not known.

This PCR relied on a set of 60 Vbeta primers and 13 Jbeta primers. The protocol was immunoSEQ multiplex PCR, while the TCRdb copy is restricted to in-frame clones and leaves out a portion. The data show approximately 160,000 clones, around 86% seen once. This clonotype was obtained from a human donor in good health. The J gene is TRBJ2-1, the V gene TRBV5-5, with no clear D. What was sequenced was PBMCs. CDR3 sequence: CASSLSGNEQFF. DNA of the CDR3: TGTGCCAGCAGCTTATCAGGAAATGAGCAGTTCTTC.